The next 15 T cell receptor beta chains were all read from a single sample in a study of cytomegalovirus exposure and HLA in healthy donors. PCR used 60 Vbeta primers and 13 Jbeta primers. Profiling relied on immunoSEQ multiplex PCR, and the TCRdb table lists in-frame clones only, not all of them. The data show 45,000 to 65,000 clones, with roughly 85% seen just once and 1.5% to 2% held by the top ten. The sample consisted of PBMCs. Source of these receptors: a man in his thirties or forties in good health and CMV-seronegative.

This rearrangement joins TRBV7-9 to TRBJ2-1, with D possibly TRBD1 on 6 matching bases. Germline V gene sequence: CDR1 SEHNR, CDR2 FQNEAQ (reference sequence). CDR3 length: 15 amino acids. The ends were cut back, 4 bases at V and 0 bases at J, with 10 bases in the middle. The CDR3 bases are TGTGCCAGCAGCTACAGGGCGGCCTCCTACAATGAGCAGTTCTTC. Amino acids: CASSYRAASYNEQFF. The full variable domain, with the rest looked up from reference TRBV7-9 and TRBJ2-1, is DTGVSQNPRHKITKRGQNVTFRCDPISEHNRLYWYRQTLGQGPEFLTYFQNEAQLEKSRLLSDRFSAERPKGSFSTLEIQRTEQGDSAMYLCASSYRAASYNEQFFGPGTRLTVL.

This chain joins TRBV7-6 and TRBJ2-1; 9 bases line up with TRBD2. Germline V lookup: CDR1 SGHVS, CDR2 FNYEAQ. After removal of 5 bases from V and 5 bases from J, the junction contained 10 bases not matched to a gene. CDR3 length: 16 residues. The DNA of the CDR3 is TGTGCCAGCAGCCCAATCGGGACTAGCCGCCACAATGAGCAGTTCTTC. Translation gives CASSPIGTSRHNEQFF.

The gene calls are TRBV19 and TRBJ2-3, with TRBD1 matching 7 bases. CDR3 length: 15 amino acids. The V segment lost 6 bases and the J segment 4 bases; nucleotides outside the gene matches: 10. Germline assignment: CDR1 LNHDA and CDR2 SQIVND (reference sequence). The CDR3 loop is CASRRLVGGPDTQYF. The DNA for the CDR3 is TGTGCCAGTAGAAGATTGGTAGGGGGCCCAGATACGCAGTATTTT.

The rearrangement uses TRBV14 and TRBJ1-3, with D hard to call. V lost 4 bases to trimming and J lost 0 bases, with 4 bases between them. This CDR3 spans 13 amino acids. Per the germline V gene, CDR1 is SGHDN and CDR2 is FVKESK. CDR3: CASSPNSGNTIYF. The CDR3 DNA is TGTGCCAGCAGCCCTAACTCTGGAAACACCATATATTTT.

This clone was picked up one time. J is TRBJ1-5 and V is TRBV7-9; TRBD1 agrees at 7 bases. The CDR3 spans 15 residues. CDR1 SEHNR and CDR2 FQNEAQ come from the germline V gene (reference sequence). Trimming at V came to 1 base and at J to 3 bases, leaving 3 bases not matched to a gene. DNA of the CDR3: TGTGCCAGCAGCTTAGGGGACAGTTTCAATCAGCCCCAGCATTTT. Encoded protein: CASSLGDSFNQPQHF.

The rearrangement joins TRBV7-9 to TRBJ1-3; unclear D gene. The CDR3 consists of 13 residues. The V gene's germline CDR1 is SEHNR and CDR2 FQNEAQ (reference sequence). V gave up 5 bases and J gave up 5 bases, with 10 bases separating them. The CDR3 region is CASSLNTRNTIYF. CDR3 DNA: TGTGCCAGCAGCCTCAACACCCGAAACACCATATATTTT.

The chain carries TRBV25-1 and TRBJ2-2; TRBD1 matches 9 bases. V was clipped by 4 bases and J by 3 bases; unmatched bases: 0. The CDR3 contains 14 residues. The germline V gene has CDR1 MGHDK and CDR2 SYGVNS. The CDR3 region is CASSGTGDTGELFF. For the CDR3, the DNA is TGTGCCAGCAGTGGGACAGGGGACACCGGGGAGCTGTTTTTT.

This chain links TRBV6-6 with TRBJ1-5; D gene ambiguous. CDR3 size: 15 residues. V shed 0 bases and J shed 4 bases, with 10 bases lying between them. Germline V lookup: CDR1 MNHNY, CDR2 SVGAGI (reference sequence). The CDR3 DNA reads as TGTGCCAGCAGTTACTCGTTTGGCAGGAATCAGCCCCAGCATTTT. It codes for CASSYSFGRNQPQHF.

The count of this clone is one. The chain employs TRBV19 and TRBJ2-7; 11 bases are shared with TRBD1. CDR1 is LNHDA and CDR2 is SQIVND in the germline V gene (reference sequence). The CDR3 loop spans 15 amino acids. Germline trimming cut 6 bases from V and 1 base from J; bases unmatched to any gene: 5. The CDR3 here is CASRVGTGGSYEQYF. As DNA, the CDR3 is TGTGCCAGTAGGGTCGGGACAGGGGGATCCTACGAGCAGTACTTC.

The chain carries TRBV14 and TRBJ2-1; 11 bases are a match to TRBD1. Germline V gives CDR1 SGHDN, CDR2 FVKESK. The CDR3 sequence is 14 residues long. Trimming removed 1 base from V and 8 bases from J; junction bases left unmatched: 1. The CDR3 DNA sequence: TGTGCCAGCAGCCAAGGGACAGGGGGCGATGAGCAGTTCTTC. Translating it yields CASSQGTGGDEQFF. Complete variable domain (other parts from reference TRBV14 and TRBJ2-1): EAGVTQFPSHSVIEKGQTVTLRCDPISGHDNLYWYRRVMGKEIKFLLHFVKESKQDESGMPNNRFLAERTGGTYSTLKVQPAELEDSGVYFCASSQGTGGDEQFFGPGTRLTVL.

The rearrangement uses TRBV11-3 and TRBJ2-6; D gene unclear. Per the germline V gene, CDR1 is SGHNT and CDR2 is YENEEA. Between the trimmed V and J ends, which lost 3 bases and 4 bases, there was a span of 4 bases. The CDR3 is 13 amino acids. The CDR3 reads CASSFRGANVLTF. As DNA, the CDR3 is TGTGCCAGCAGCTTTCGGGGGGCCAACGTCCTGACTTTC.

There are a few counts of this clone. V is TRBV6-1 and J is TRBJ2-3; D is perhaps TRBD1 (5 bases). Germline V lookup: CDR1 MNHNS, CDR2 SASEGT. Deletions cut 6 bases from V and 5 bases from J, with 15 bases between. This CDR3 has 14 residues. CDR3 protein: CASSYGQTRDTQYF. The DNA of the CDR3 is TGTGCCAGCAGCTACGGACAAACGAGAGATACGCAGTATTTT.

The rearrangement joins TRBV28 to TRBJ2-1, with D perhaps TRBD2 (6 bases). Germline CDR1 is MDHEN and CDR2 is SYDVKM. V lost 4 bases, J lost 8 bases, and 18 bases lay in between. This CDR3 has 15 amino acids. The CDR3 is CASSWRLGLLDEQFF. DNA of the CDR3: TGTGCCAGCAGTTGGAGGTTGGGACTTCTTGATGAGCAGTTCTTC.

The V and J genes are TRBV5-6 and TRBJ1-5, with D possibly being TRBD1 (5 bases). The CDR3 has 17 amino acids. CDR1 is SGHDT and CDR2 is YYEEEE in the germline V gene. Trimming pared 0 bases from V and 3 bases from J, leaving 16 bases between. CDR3 sequence reads: CASSLGDRSLTNQPQHF. CDR3 DNA sequence: TGTGCCAGCAGCTTGGGTGACAGAAGCCTTACCAATCAGCCCCAGCATTTT.

The V and J genes are TRBV6-1 and TRBJ1-4, with a possible D match to TRBD1 (5 bases). This CDR3 is 14 amino acids long. The germline V gene encodes CDR1 MNHNS and CDR2 SASEGT. The V and J ends lost 7 bases and 3 bases respectively, with 12 bases between them. The CDR3 protein is CASTTGGANEKLFF. In nucleotides, the CDR3 is TGTGCCAGCACCACAGGCGGCGCTAATGAAAAACTGTTTTTT.